The rows below give T cell receptor beta chains drawn from one sample of a study of control samples from healthy donors and cancer patients. Repertoires were generated with immunoSEQ multiplex PCR, while TCRdb's copy carries only in-frame clones and drops some. Of approximately 110,000 clones in the sample, 80% to 95% were seen once. Sequenced sample: blood. These receptors originate from a woman aged 18 to 35 in good health. Both conserved end residues are part of each CDR3. A D gene is named only where the DNA matches it firmly. Part of the rows lack a size; the others show once, few, many or a class for expanded clones.

j_call cdr3_length d_call clone_size v_call cdr3_aa
TRBJ2-4 15 . . TRBV6-1 CASSDRGRGGNIQYF
TRBJ1-4 16 . . TRBV6-5 CASSFRTDSLNEKLFF
TRBJ2-3 16 . . TRBV9 CASSVEPGLGTDTQYF
TRBJ2-7 17 TRBD1 . TRBV4-3 CASSQDFDRGYEYEQYF
TRBJ2-5 13 . . TRBV27 CASSLERGETQYF
TRBJ2-2 16 . . TRBV4-3 CASSQDRTGWTGELFF
TRBJ1-1 14 TRBD1 . TRBV10-1 CASSERGPGTEAFF
TRBJ2-7 16 . . TRBV28 CASSLIGAGRSYEQYF
TRBJ1-2 15 TRBD1 . TRBV5-1 CASSITGGEIYGYTF
TRBJ2-3 15 . once TRBV4-2 CASSSTSRGGDTQYF
TRBJ1-4 12 . . TRBV7-5 CARSLSNEKLFF
TRBJ2-7 13 . . TRBV27 CARGLAGAYEQYF
TRBJ2-7 19 TRBD2 . TRBV10-3 CAISESGLAGGHPQYEQYF
TRBJ2-1 15 TRBD2 once TRBV7-3 CASSLSTSGYNEQFF
TRBJ2-5 16 TRBD2 . TRBV7-3 CASSPTSGGAPETQYF
TRBJ1-4 13 . . TRBV7-2 CASSLLVNEKLFF
TRBJ1-1 14 TRBD1 . TRBV9 CASSARQGDTEAFF
TRBJ2-2 14 TRBD2 once TRBV29-1 CSVGLAVNPGELFF
TRBJ1-3 15 . . TRBV11-2 CASRQPESSGNTIYF
TRBJ2-1 12 . once TRBV3-1/TRBV3-2 CASSRKYNEQFF
TRBJ2-7 14 . . TRBV5-4 CASSLIGATYEQYF
TRBJ2-7 15 TRBD1 . TRBV4-3 CASSQETGYTYEQYF
TRBJ2-3 14 . . TRBV4-3 CASSQDQWTDTQYF
TRBJ1-2 14 . . TRBV7-2 CASSVGTANYGYTF
TRBJ1-1 13 TRBD1 . TRBV30 CAWKQGKNTEAFF
TRBJ2-7 15 TRBD2 . TRBV27 CASSFTSGSFYEQYF
TRBJ1-2 11 . . TRBV30 CAWSLGPGYTF
TRBJ1-4 15 TRBD1 . TRBV30 CAWSVRTGALEKLFF
TRBJ2-2 14 TRBD1 . TRBV30 CAWRQGVNTGELFF
TRBJ1-6 14 . . TRBV28 CASSTSDPGSPLHF
TRBJ2-6 18 . . TRBV13 CASSLYRNGGSGANVLTF
TRBJ2-3 13 . once TRBV7-8 CASSYDRTDTQYF
TRBJ2-7 15 TRBD2 . TRBV11-2 CASSLVAGGIYEQYF
TRBJ2-3 14 . . TRBV15 CATKGGSRGDTQYF
TRBJ1-1 13 . . TRBV10-2 CASSRTVGTEAFF
TRBJ1-5 13 TRBD1 . TRBV29-1 CSVAGTENQPQHF
TRBJ1-2 15 . . TRBV5-6 CASSLGSGSNYGYTF
TRBJ1-6 16 . . TRBV28 CASTPLGSGYDSPLHF
TRBJ1-2 15 TRBD1 . TRBV5-6 CASSPRDRDYYGYTF
TRBJ2-3 17 TRBD1 . TRBV7-9 CASSLGSEGGETDTQYF
TRBJ2-3 15 . . TRBV30 CAWSVTGASTDTQYF
TRBJ1-5 14 . . TRBV21-1 CASSKAGSNQPQHF
TRBJ2-3 12 . . TRBV29-1 CSSLSGTDTQYF
TRBJ2-3 15 . once TRBV24-1 CATSDVSGLGVTQYF
TRBJ2-3 12 . . TRBV9 CASSGDGDTQYF
TRBJ2-3 14 . . TRBV14 CASSQDGVRDTQYF
TRBJ2-3 17 . . TRBV7-3 CASSLGPPGAGTDTQYF
TRBJ2-7 12 . . TRBV28 CASHGSPYEQYF
TRBJ2-1 13 TRBD2 . TRBV6-2/TRBV6-3 CASSSVLAGGGVF
TRBJ1-2 16 TRBD1 . TRBV28 CASSLWAQGAWDGYTF
TRBJ2-1 11 . . TRBV10-2 CASRAYNEQFF